The T cell receptor (beta chain) described here comes from a study of cytomegalovirus exposure and HLA in healthy donors (dated by TCRdb to 2017 to 2019). Broadly, across the study: An earlier analysis of 550 to 700 of the donors reported roughly 270 Gb of sequence data and around 120 million unique TCR beta sequences from 150 million to 200 million T cells. Alongside the repertoire data, information on donor age, sex, ethnicity and CMV serostatus was compiled. Typing coverage varied by locus: 629-630 donors for A, B, C, DRB1 and DQB1; 500 to 550 for DQA1; about 570 for DPA1; roughly 470 for DPB1. An early release covering more than 500 HLA-typed donors comprised 300 to 350 gigabases of sequencing data and around 85 million unique TCR sequences. To predict cytomegalovirus infection status, the study combined high-throughput TCR immunosequencing, statistical association of individual TCRs with disease status, and machine learning. Of the roughly 400 genotyped donors, 70% to 90% were placed in the genetic ancestry cluster associated with self-reported Caucasian donors. Genome-wide SNP genotypes for about 60% of the roughly 700 donors were used in a later genetic analysis, which treated that subset as a discovery cohort. All discovery cohort repertoires had been generated on a single sequencing platform. Besides the first cohort of around 700 subjects, a separate validation cohort made up of 120 different subjects was used. Among 300 to 500 genotyped donors of the cohort, an average of around 240,000 unique TCR beta nucleotide sequences was sequenced per donor, of which 15% to 20% were non-productive. The later analysis used no new phenotypic data to find candidate immune exposures, relying instead on TCR beta sequences and their occurrence across donors. The aim of the study was to test whether cataloging public T cell receptors could identify signatures of past pathogen exposure. Both class I and class II loci were covered by HLA typing, at four-digit resolution. In a later analysis, previously published TCR beta repertoires from 670 or so donors were re-analyzed and high-resolution HLA genotyping was added so that TCR occurrence patterns could be studied. About 5 DR-DQ haplotypes were handled as single units for association and clustering, since linkage in the cohort was strong. An earlier analysis of 587 of the donors used high-throughput TCR beta sequencing to judge whether each TCR beta V gene segment behaved as functional or pseudogenic. The T cell repertoires of 550 to 850 subjects were profiled by immunosequencing and related to cytomegalovirus serostatus. The study at large found these results: V-gene and J-gene trimming of TCR beta chains was associated with a missense DCLRE1C variant in a later genetic analysis, and the association was replicated in an independent cohort. Correlated functional status among segregating V segments might be attributable to linkage disequilibrium, but an unknown experimental factor could not be ruled out. When HLA alleles, especially DR and DQ, strongly co-occurred, TCR associations were difficult to assign to individual alleles. In this cohort, only TCR beta chains were sequenced, and detectable features were limited by the absence of alpha or paired-chain data. The study listed 150 to 200 TCR beta chains as associated with cytomegalovirus. It was suggested by the authors that the approach could potentially be generalized to other disease states and immunological phenotypes. At a false discovery rate of 0.05, a later analysis linked 16,000 or so TCR beta sequences to specific HLA alleles. In a later analysis, the rate of TCR association differed among HLA loci, with DRB1 alleles having the most associated TCRs and HLA-C alleles having the fewest. A further reported finding was that TCR beta sequences accurately predicted the HLA-A and HLA-B alleles for most subjects in the first cohort. The presence/absence analyses assumed that sequencing depth was roughly uniform across donors, and that assumption may not be true. Several of the top co-occurrence clusters appeared to be linked to parvovirus B19, influenza, CMV and Epstein-Barr virus, according to a later analysis. Because HLA typing was missing for some donors at each locus, association tests included only the typed subset. A later genetic analysis reported fewer N-insertions in productive TCRs among donors in an Asian-associated ancestry cluster than the roughly 690-donor mean. Cytomegalovirus status was reported to be diagnosed by the classifier with high specificity and sensitivity in both the original and validation cohorts. For the cohort, immune exposure information was limited to CMV serostatus. In a later analysis, most CMV-associated TCR beta chains were found to appear HLA-restricted, with HLA associations seemingly driven largely by CMV exposure. Some IMGT-functional V segments, including TRBV6-2 and TRBV6-3, could not be told apart with the 87-base-pair reads, so those segments were excluded. The sequencing pipeline was judged likely to have produced a cluster of highly shared sequence variants as a technical artifact. Because counts were too low, 15 to 20 rarely observed V segments, including chromosome 9 orphons, were left out of the earlier analysis of several hundred of the donors. Most TCR sequences were observed very rarely across donors, whereas some public TCRs were present in many individuals. In vitro tests confirmed that a few of the cytomegalovirus-associated TCR beta chains recognize cytomegalovirus antigens. An earlier analysis of roughly 570 of the donors showed that most TCR beta V segments appeared in productive rearrangements either about 90% or about 30% of the time, which broadly matched IMGT annotations. Compared with equally common non-associated chains, HLA-associated TCR beta chains in a later analysis were more clonally expanded and had lower generation probabilities.

Library prep was done by the immunoSEQ multiplex PCR assay. A mixture of 60 forward primers for TCR Vbeta segments and 13 reverse primers for TCR Jbeta segments was used in the multiplex PCR. A multiplex PCR assay on genomic DNA amplified the CDR3 region of rearranged TCR beta genes. The amplified TCR beta libraries were sequenced on the Illumina HiSeq System as 87-base-pair reads. The authors processed their data as follows. A later analysis counted tens of millions of unique TCR beta chains across the 650 to 700 repertoires, and approximately 11 million of these chains were shared by at least two donors. A nearest-neighbor algorithm error-corrected the raw reads and collapsed the reads into unique sequences, merging closely related sequences to remove PCR and sequencing errors. Alignment of CDR3 sequences to IMGT reference sequences was used to assign V, D and J gene segments. For a sequence to be retained, at least a six-nucleotide match to both a V gene segment and a J gene segment was required. A rearrangement counted as productive if the CDR3 had no stop codons and remained in frame with V and J, and every other rearrangement counted as non-productive. CDR3 was defined according to IMGT convention as the region running from the second conserved V-encoded cysteine to the conserved J-encoded phenylalanine. Sequences without an unambiguous match to a single V gene segment were excluded from the earlier analysis of 500 to 700 of the donors. In an earlier analysis of some 590 of the donors, a V segment was called functional when productive rearrangements were above 56.7%, and segregating when the standard deviation between donors exceeded 5%. To diagnose cytomegalovirus status from the catalog of TCR beta chain sequences, a statistical classification framework was built. A later analysis assigned V and J genes by comparing TCR nucleotide sequences with IMGT/GENE-DB human TR gene sequences. A later analysis assigned CDR3 sequences and most-parsimonious VDJ recombination scenarios with the TCRdist pipeline. In a later analysis, each TCR beta chain was defined by its CDR3 amino acid sequence together with its V-gene family, and reads without a unique V-gene family were excluded. As a way to deal with suspected cross-contamination and a sequencing artifact, a later analysis dropped more than 500 nucleotide sequences that were highly shared and had low generation probability. In a later analysis, a clonal expansion index was calculated for each public chain from normalized within-repertoire ranks of inferred template counts. In a later analysis, generation probabilities were computed with a VDJ recombination model fitted to out-of-frame rearrangements, and the resulting probabilities were checked against IGoR. In a later analysis, TCR-TCR, TCR-HLA and TCR-CMV co-occurrence was scored with hypergeometric tests, and a repertoire-size bias correction was applied to TCR pairs. To estimate false discovery rates, a later analysis permuted the HLA or CMV assignments 20 times. In a later analysis, co-occurring TCRs were grouped using DBSCAN, and TCRdist sequence similarity was added for clustering within HLA-allele-positive subsets. For co-occurrence clustering, repertoires with fewer than 30,000 or more than 120,000 public chains were excluded, along with roughly five repertoires with anomalous nucleotide sharing. What TCRdb holds here is the immuneACCESS table cut down to in-frame rearrangements. Part of the clones is not present; checked against another copy, under half of the missing clones reflect an unresolved V gene, and the others are unexplained. D and trimming were read from the DNA, whereas the V and J calls and clone size are those reported in that table. The sample table contains about 99,000 clones; only one count was recorded for 9.5% to 13% of them. The top ten constitute approximately 6.1% of the sample.

V is trimmed back by 0 bases and J by 4 bases, and the junction contains 3 bases that no gene match accounts for. The germline V gene specifies KGHSH as CDR1 and LQKENI as CDR2. CDR3 length: 15 amino acids, cysteine to phenylalanine. Of all the DNA, just the CDR3 is kept, 45 bases in frame from base 1. This clone was detected a few times. Its antigen is unknown. The record has no base qualities; no much larger clone is one base away. The cohort consisted of 600 or so healthy bone marrow donors. All cohort members were sampled while nominally healthy, although unrecorded immune exposures were likely present. The donor tested CMV seropositive, placing the donor among the 289 seropositive members of the cohort. Each donor provided a peripheral blood sample, and peripheral blood mononuclear cells were used for TCR beta sequencing. The Qiagen DNeasy Blood Extraction Kit was used to extract genomic DNA from the blood cell samples.

The chain employs TRBV18 and TRBJ1-3; TRBD1 lines up with 7 middle nucleotides. This sequence was found in a man aged 40-55 years in good health and CMV-seropositive. The material sequenced was PBMCs. For the CDR3, the sequence is CASSPPTGLGNTIYF. DNA sequence: TGTGCCAGCTCACCACCGACAGGGCTAGGAAACACCATATATTTT.